This TCR beta chain was observed in a study of cytomegalovirus exposure and HLA in healthy donors. Broader study findings: Researchers reported that three CMV-associated chains were confirmed in vitro as CMV antigen-specific.

Concerning this clone itself: Its antigen remains unidentified.

The PCR employed 60 Vbeta primers together with 13 Jbeta primers. Assay: immunoSEQ multiplex PCR; the TCRdb copy retains only in-frame clones and omits some. The table lists around 74,000 clones, 78% of them singletons. The germline gives CDR1 MNHEY, CDR2 SVGAGI. This CDR3 spans 15 amino acids. Trimming took 3 bases from V and 0 from J, leaving 9 bases between them. Sequenced input: PBMCs. The chain couples TRBV6-5 to TRBJ2-1, with D possibly TRBD2 on 5 matching bases. The sequence was collected from a man aged 40-49 years in good health and CMV-seronegative. This CDR3 is CASSYSGGSYNEQFF. CDR3 in DNA: TGTGCCAGCAGTTATAGTGGAGGCTCCTACAATGAGCAGTTCTTC.